The rows below give T cell receptor beta chains drawn from one sample of a study of cytomegalovirus exposure and HLA in healthy donors. The data were produced by immunoSEQ multiplex PCR, yet TCRdb's version contains in-frame clones alone and is incomplete. The sample holds over 130,000 clones, 80% seen once. Sequencing was carried out using PBMCs. The receptors were gathered from a man in his fifties in good health and CMV-seronegative. Each CDR3 is given with its conserved first and last residue. D genes are given only for firm matches. Clone size is stated in some rows and not others, as once, few, many or a class when expanded.

TRBD1,TRBV12-5,-,TRBJ2-5,CASGRGGAGEETQYF,TGTGCTAGTGGGCGAGGGGGCGCAGGGGAAGAGACCCAGTACTTC
TRBD1,TRBV6-5,-,TRBJ2-7,CASSDTGQVTYEQYF,TGTGCCAGCAGCGACACGGGACAGGTGACCTACGAGCAGTACTTC
-,TRBV9,-,TRBJ2-7,CASSVGGVREDRNEQYF,TGTGCCAGCAGCGTAGGGGGGGTGAGGGAAGACCGAAACGAGCAGTACTTC
-,TRBV5-6,-,TRBJ2-5,CASSLAGGQETQYF,TGTGCCAGCAGCTTAGCAGGGGGGCAAGAGACCCAGTACTTC
TRBD1,TRBV7-9,-,TRBJ2-7,CASRGDRGLLNHYEQYF,TGTGCCAGCAGGGGGGACAGGGGGCTACTGAACCACTACGAGCAGTACTTC
-,TRBV2,-,TRBJ2-7,CASSEGGYEQYF,TGTGCCAGCAGTGAAGGCGGGTACGAGCAGTACTTC
-,TRBV10-1,-,TRBJ2-7,CASSRQGPEPYEQYF,TGCGCCAGCAGCCGGCAGGGGCCAGAACCTTACGAGCAGTACTTC
TRBD1,TRBV7-2,once,TRBJ1-2,CASSDSWTGGGYTF,TGTGCCAGCAGCGACTCCTGGACAGGGGGGGGCTACACCTTC
-,TRBV4-1,-,TRBJ2-5,CASSPGPQGGETQYF,TGCGCCAGCAGCCCCGGACCGCAGGGGGGAGAGACCCAGTACTTC
TRBD2,TRBV27,-,TRBJ2-3,CASTSLAGGGADTQYF,TGTGCCAGCACATCACTTGCGGGGGGTGGTGCAGATACGCAGTATTTT
TRBD2,TRBV7-2,-,TRBJ2-1,CASSASGYSYNEQFF,TGTGCCAGCAGCGCTAGCGGATACTCCTACAATGAGCAGTTCTTC
-,TRBV5-1,-,TRBJ1-1,CASSLVGTLNTEAFF,TGCGCCAGCAGCTTGGTCGGGACATTGAACACTGAAGCTTTCTTT
TRBD1,TRBV5-4,-,TRBJ2-5,CASSLAGQGEETQYF,TGTGCCAGCAGCTTGGCAGGACAGGGGGAGGAGACCCAGTACTTC
-,TRBV29-1,once,TRBJ1-4,CSVDFGGSPLNEKLFF,TGCAGCGTTGATTTTGGGGGCTCTCCCTTGAATGAAAAACTGTTTTTT
TRBD2,TRBV9,-,TRBJ2-7,CASSSSAGAEQYF,TGTGCCAGCAGCTCGTCAGCGGGGGCCGAGCAGTACTTC
-,TRBV20-1,-,TRBJ2-1,CSARDWREQFF,TGCAGTGCTAGAGATTGGCGGGAGCAGTTCTTC
-,TRBV5-5,-,TRBJ2-5,CASSLDYLSQETQYF,TGTGCCAGCAGCTTGGATTATCTGTCCCAAGAGACCCAGTACTTC
-,TRBV5-1,-,TRBJ1-2,CASSLENRVNGYTF,TGCGCCAGCAGCTTGGAGAACAGGGTTAATGGCTACACCTTC
-,TRBV29-1,few,TRBJ2-3,CSVVTPKSTDTQYF,TGCAGCGTTGTCACCCCTAAGTCCACAGATACGCAGTATTTT
-,TRBV7-9,few,TRBJ1-2,CASSSEGYGYTF,TGTGCCAGCAGCTCGGAGGGCTATGGCTACACCTTC
-,TRBV9,few,TRBJ2-1,CASSAGFNEQFF,TGTGCCAGCAGCGCCGGGTTCAATGAGCAGTTCTTC
TRBD1,TRBV18,few,TRBJ2-7,CASSPPSGGGFEQYF,TGTGCCAGCTCACCACCGTCAGGGGGCGGCTTCGAGCAGTACTTC
TRBD2,TRBV5-1,-,TRBJ2-3,CASSFTAGGQADTQYF,TGCGCCAGCAGCTTTACGGCGGGGGGCCAAGCAGATACGCAGTATTTT
TRBD2,TRBV7-2,-,TRBJ2-3,CASSLGAGGPVDTQYF,TGTGCCAGCAGCTTAGGGGCGGGGGGGCCGGTAGATACGCAGTATTTT
TRBD1,TRBV5-1,-,TRBJ1-1,CASSLASRGTEAFF,TGCGCCAGCAGCTTGGCATCCAGGGGGACTGAAGCTTTCTTT
-,TRBV27,-,TRBJ2-7,CASSPPIGRTGSYEQYF,TGTGCCAGCAGCCCCCCTATTGGGAGGACAGGCTCCTACGAGCAGTACTTC
-,TRBV9,-,TRBJ2-7,CASSASRQSYEQYF,TGTGCCAGCAGCGCCTCGCGGCAGTCCTACGAGCAGTACTTC
-,TRBV5-4,-,TRBJ1-1,CASIQGTEAFF,TGTGCCAGCATTCAGGGCACTGAAGCTTTCTTT
-,TRBV5-5,-,TRBJ1-6,CASSLGQGNSPLHF,TGTGCCAGCAGCTTGGGACAAGGTAATTCACCCCTCCACTTT